This T cell receptor (beta chain) was documented in a study of cytomegalovirus exposure and HLA in healthy donors. Study observations and caveats: The dataset shows that most TCR sequences were rare, while some public TCRs occurred in many donors.

The CDR3 loop spans 16 amino acids. Germline V CDR1 and CDR2: LGHNA, YNFKEQ. V lost 2 bases to trimming and J lost 9 bases; unmatched junction nucleotides: 12. On this clone itself: Its antigen is unknown.

PCR employed 60 Vbeta and 13 Jbeta primers. Method: immunoSEQ multiplex PCR; TCRdb's copy keeps in-frame clones and lacks some. The sample includes 140,000 or so clones, more than 65% of them seen just once. This chain joins TRBV4-2 and TRBJ2-1, with 8 positions matching TRBD2. The sample taken for sequencing was PBMCs. This receptor was obtained from a woman aged 30 to 39 in good health and CMV-seronegative. Here the CDR3 DNA reads TGTGCCAGCAGCCAATATGCGACTAGCGAGTTCGGTGAGCAGTTCTTC. Amino acid sequence: CASSQYATSEFGEQFF.